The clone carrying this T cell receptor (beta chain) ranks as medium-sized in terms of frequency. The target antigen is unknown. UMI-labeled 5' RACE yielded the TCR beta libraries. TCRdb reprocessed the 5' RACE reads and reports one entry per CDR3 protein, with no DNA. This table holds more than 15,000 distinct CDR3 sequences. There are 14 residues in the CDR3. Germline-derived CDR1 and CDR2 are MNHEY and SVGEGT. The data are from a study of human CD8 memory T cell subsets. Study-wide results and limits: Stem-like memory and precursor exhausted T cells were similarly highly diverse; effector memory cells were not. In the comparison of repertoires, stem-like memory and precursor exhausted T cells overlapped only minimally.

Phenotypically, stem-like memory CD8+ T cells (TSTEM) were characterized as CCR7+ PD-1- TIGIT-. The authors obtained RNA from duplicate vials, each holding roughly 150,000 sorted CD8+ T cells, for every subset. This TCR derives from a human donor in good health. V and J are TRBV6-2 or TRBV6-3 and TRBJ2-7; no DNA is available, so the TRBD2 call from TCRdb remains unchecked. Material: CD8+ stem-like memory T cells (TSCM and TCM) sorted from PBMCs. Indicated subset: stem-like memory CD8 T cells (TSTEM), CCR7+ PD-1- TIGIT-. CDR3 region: CASSYQREAYEQYF.